This note documents a single TCR beta chain sequence. This specimen belongs to a study of blood T cell repertoires in COVID-19. Study summary: From the United States, Italy and Spain came samples of acute and convalescent COVID-19.

The assay was immunoSEQ multiplex PCR, and TCRdb's table has in-frame clones only and misses some. The data hold about 270,000 clones, with around 82% observed a single time. The sample comprised peripheral blood. The TCR comes from a woman in her late teens or twenties with acute or convalescent COVID-19.

The DNA of the CDR3 is TGTGCCAGCAAGACAGGGAACACCGGGGAGCTGTTTTTT. It encodes CASKTGNTGELFF. The chain carries TRBV9 and TRBJ2-2; tentative D call: TRBD1 (6 bases). The CDR3 runs 13 residues. Trimming removed 6 bases from V and 1 base from J, with 7 bases in between. Per the germline V gene, CDR1 is SGDLS and CDR2 is YYNGEE. Full variable domain (remainder filled in from reference TRBV9 and TRBJ2-2): DSGVTQTPKHLITATGQRVTLRCSPRSGDLSVYWYQQSLDQGLQFLIQYYNGEERAKGNILERFSAQQFPDLHSELNLSSLELGDSALYFCASKTGNTGELFFGEGSRLTVL.